The present TCR beta chain was sequenced within a study of blood T cell repertoires in COVID-19. CDR1 is MNHNS, CDR2 SASEGT, per germline. The CDR3 loop spans 16 amino acids. Turning to this clone: One end of the junction fails to match germline, which may point to a read error.

Some clones are missing from TCRdb's copy, which holds only in-frame ones; the method was immunoSEQ multiplex PCR. The sample consists of a few hundred thousand clones, about nine tenths of them appearing once. This chain connects TRBV6-1 to TRBJ2-5; 12 nucleotides agree with TRBD2. Sequencing was done on a sample of peripheral blood. This clonotype was sampled from a woman in her thirties with COVID-19, enrolled during active disease. The CDR3 here is CASREALAGGQETQYF. The CDR3 DNA sequence: TGTGCCAGCAGAGAAGCTCTAGCGGGGGGGCAAGAGACCCAGTACTTC.